This T cell receptor beta chain derives from a study of cytomegalovirus exposure and HLA in healthy donors. Across the whole study: Membership in the Caucasian-associated ancestry cluster was found for around 81% of 300 to 400 genotyped donors.

CDR1 and CDR2 from the germline V gene are LNHDA and SQIVND (reference sequence). The CDR3 covers 15 residues. V lost 0 bases and J lost 2, with 8 bases in between. Findings of the study overall: Specificity for CMV antigens was confirmed in vitro for a few of the CMV-associated chains. Reported performance of the classifier showed diagnosis of cytomegalovirus status with high specificity and sensitivity.

Primers: 60 Vbeta forward and 13 Jbeta reverse. The authors' processing: In a later analysis, approximately 80 million unique TCR beta chains included roughly 11 million shared by two or more donors. The data were produced by immunoSEQ multiplex PCR, yet TCRdb's version contains in-frame clones alone and is incomplete. V, J and clone size were drawn from that table, and D and trimming were deduced from the DNA. The table records 150,000 to 200,000 clones, roughly 74% of them present only once. On this clone: Antigen unknown.

The clonotype originates from a male donor in good health and CMV-seronegative. The chain combines TRBV19 with TRBJ1-5; no definite D call. Source material: PBMCs. The CDR3 DNA follows: TGTGCCAGTAGTATAGACCGGGAAGGCAATCAGCCCCAGCATTTT. As protein: CASSIDREGNQPQHF.